A selection of T cell receptor beta chains follows, all from one sample in a study of cytotoxic CD8 clonotypes in ibrutinib-treated CLL. Assay used: immunoSEQ multiplex PCR; TCRdb lists only in-frame clones, some missing. Of about 76,000 clones listed, approximately 82% were seen once; the top ten hold about 36%. The source material was PBMCs, sampled after 24 months of ibrutinib treatment. The origin of the receptors is a human donor with chronic lymphocytic leukemia. CDR3s include the opening cysteine and the closing phenylalanine or tryptophan. The D gene is left open where the match is weak. Size is omitted from some rows. Given values are once, few, many or a class for expanded clones.

d_gene | j_gene | v_gene | abundance | CDR3nt | CDR3aa
TRBD2 | TRBJ2-1 | TRBV5-4 | NA | TGTGCCAGCAGCTTGAAAGCGGGAGGGCCCTACAATGAGCAGTTCTTC | CASSLKAGGPYNEQFF
TRBD2 | TRBJ2-2 | TRBV11-1 | NA | TGTGCCAGCAGCTTAGGTCGACTAGCGCAACTGTCGAACACCGGGGAGCTGTTTTTC | CASSLGRLAQLSNTGELFF
TRBD1 | TRBJ1-1 | TRBV19 | NA | TGTGCCAGTAGTATTTACCCGGGACAGGGGAGTGAAGCTTTCTTT | CASSIYPGQGSEAFF
NA | TRBJ2-2 | TRBV7-6 | NA | TGTGCCAGCAGCTTAGGGGGTGGGGCCCGAATCACCGGGGAGCTGTTTTTT | CASSLGGGARITGELFF
NA | TRBJ2-3 | TRBV6-6 | NA | TGTGCCAGCAGTTACTCGATTGGGGATACGCAGTATTTT | CASSYSIGDTQYF
TRBD2 | TRBJ2-1 | TRBV9 | NA | TGTGCCAGCAGCGTAAGCCCCGGGCTAGCGGGAGGAAATGAGCAGTTCTTC | CASSVSPGLAGGNEQFF
NA | TRBJ2-1 | TRBV27 | NA | TGTGCCAGCAGTTTTAGTCCAAGAACCTCCTACAATGAGCAGTTCTTC | CASSFSPRTSYNEQFF
NA | TRBJ1-5 | TRBV2 | NA | TGTGCCAGCAGTGGGGCACGGGATCGACAGCCCCAGCATTTT | CASSGARDRQPQHF
TRBD1 | TRBJ2-5 | TRBV5-1 | once | TGCGCCAGCGGCATCTCCGGACAGGATAAAGAGACCCAGTACTTC | CASGISGQDKETQYF
TRBD1 | TRBJ2-2 | TRBV4-3 | NA | TGCGCCAGCAGCCAAGGATCACAGGGGATCAACACCGGGGAGCTGTTTTTT | CASSQGSQGINTGELFF
TRBD1 | TRBJ2-5 | TRBV7-2 | NA | TGTGCCAGCAGCTCCCGGACAGGGGCCCGAGAGACCCAGTACTTC | CASSSRTGARETQYF
TRBD1 | TRBJ1-2 | TRBV5-1 | NA | TGCGCCAGCAGCTGGGACAGGGCTGGCTACACCTTC | CASSWDRAGYTF
TRBD1 | TRBJ2-3 | TRBV15 | NA | TGTGCCACCAGCAGAGATTACCCGAGGGACAGTTCTGTTGGTACGCAGTATTTT | CATSRDYPRDSSVGTQYF
NA | TRBJ2-7 | TRBV30 | NA | TGTGCCTGGAGTGGACAGTGGGGGGACGAGCAGTACTTC | CAWSGQWGDEQYF
NA | TRBJ2-2 | TRBV12-5 | NA | TGTGCTAGTGGTTTCGCCTCCGGGACGAACACCGGGGAGCTGTTTTTT | CASGFASGTNTGELFF
TRBD1 | TRBJ2-7 | TRBV19 | NA | TGTGCCAGTAGTATGGTGCAGGGGGCATACTACGAGCAGTACTTC | CASSMVQGAYYEQYF
NA | TRBJ2-3 | TRBV7-3 | NA | TGTGCCAGCAGCTTAAGGGGGGAGACAGATACGCAGTATTTT | CASSLRGETDTQYF
TRBD1 | TRBJ2-2 | TRBV4-2 | NA | TGTGCCAGCAGCCAACGAGAGACAGGGGCCACCGGGGAGCTGTTTTTT | CASSQRETGATGELFF
NA | TRBJ1-5 | TRBV27 | NA | TGTGCCAGCAGCAACCGGGACCCAGGACGGAATCAGCCCCAGCATTTT | CASSNRDPGRNQPQHF
NA | TRBJ2-3 | TRBV27 | NA | TGTGCCAGCAGTTTAAGGAGGGAAGCAATGGGAAAACCAACAGATACGCAGTATTTT | CASSLRREAMGKPTDTQYF
NA | TRBJ2-5 | TRBV10-3 | NA | TGTGCCGCCCGAGGAGCGGACCGGACGGCAGACCAAGAGACCCAGTACTTC | CAARGADRTADQETQYF
TRBD1 | TRBJ2-7 | TRBV10-3 | NA | TGTGCCATCACGCCTACCCTGCCCGGACAGGGGTCTAACGAGCAGTACTTC | CAITPTLPGQGSNEQYF
TRBD2 | TRBJ2-3 | TRBV9 | NA | TGTGCCAGCAGCCAAAGAAGCGGGAGAGATACGCAGTATTTT | CASSQRSGRDTQYF
NA | TRBJ1-2 | TRBV4-1 | NA | TGCGCCAGCAGCCAAGGCATGCCCGGGGGAAACTATGGCTACACCTTC | CASSQGMPGGNYGYTF
TRBD1 | TRBJ1-1 | TRBV15 | NA | TGTGCCACCAGCAGAGGGCTTCCCGGGACAGCACAAGCAAGCCAAGCTTTCTTT | CATSRGLPGTAQASQAFF
TRBD2 | TRBJ2-7 | TRBV6-1 | once | TGTGCCAGCAGTGAACTAGCGGAGAGCTCCTACGAGCAGTACTTC | CASSELAESSYEQYF
NA | TRBJ2-3 | TRBV18 | NA | TGTGCCAGCTCGGCGGATCTGAGCACAGATACGCAGTATTTT | CASSADLSTDTQYF